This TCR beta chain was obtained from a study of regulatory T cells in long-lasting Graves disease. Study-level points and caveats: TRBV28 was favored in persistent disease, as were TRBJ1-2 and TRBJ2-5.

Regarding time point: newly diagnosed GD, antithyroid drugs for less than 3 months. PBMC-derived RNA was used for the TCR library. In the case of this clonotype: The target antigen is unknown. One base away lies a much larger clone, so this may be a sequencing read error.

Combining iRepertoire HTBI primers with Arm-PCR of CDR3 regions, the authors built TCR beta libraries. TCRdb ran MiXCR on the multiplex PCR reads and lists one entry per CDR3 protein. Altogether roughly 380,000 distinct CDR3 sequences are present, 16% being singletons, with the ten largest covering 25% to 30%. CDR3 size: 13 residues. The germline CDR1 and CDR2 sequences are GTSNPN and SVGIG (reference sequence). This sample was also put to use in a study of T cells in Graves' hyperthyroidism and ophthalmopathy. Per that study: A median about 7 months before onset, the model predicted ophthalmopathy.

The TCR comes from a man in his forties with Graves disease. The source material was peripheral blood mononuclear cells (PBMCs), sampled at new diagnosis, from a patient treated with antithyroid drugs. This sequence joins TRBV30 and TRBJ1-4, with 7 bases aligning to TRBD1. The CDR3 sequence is CAWSQGNNERLFF. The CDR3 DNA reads TGTGCCTGGTCACAGGGGAATAATGAAAGACTGTTTTTT.